Described below is a single TCR beta chain sequence and its context. Its antigen is currently unknown. This sample stems from a study of vaccination effects on CD4 cells after COVID-19. For the study at large: Participants completed two doses of the BNT162b2 or mRNA-1273 vaccine. Cultures used 2.1 million or so PBMC per well, about 10 IU/ml IL-2 and around 9.8 ug/ml peptides.

This table comes from immunoSEQ multiplex PCR, and its TCRdb copy is limited to in-frame clones, with some not included. The top ten hold 4.5% to 7% of the sample, which has about 48,000 clones, about 67% seen once. Unmatched junction bases numbered 14, after V lost 11 bases and J lost 5 bases. Germline loops: CDR1 MDHEN, CDR2 SYDVKM. This CDR3 is 14 amino acids long. Isolating CD4+ T cells followed approximately 10 days of culture. Recipients of the vaccine had no prior SARS-CoV-2 infection and negative nucleocapsid antibodies. Half the medium was swapped for IL-2 medium on days 3 and 7. This clonotype originated in a human donor who received a COVID-19 vaccine. The genes are TRBV28 and TRBJ2-5; TRBD2 matches 7 bases. The sequencing used CD4+ T cells from PBMCs cultured without peptide, collected before COVID-19 vaccination. CDR3 bases: TGTGCCGTTGGGGGAGGACTAGAGCTTGAGACCCAGTACTTC. It encodes CAVGGGLELETQYF.